This TCR beta chain comes out of a study of cytomegalovirus exposure and HLA in healthy donors. Background on the study: About 79 million unique TCRs from HLA-typed donors were held in an early data release.

PCR involved 60 Vbeta and 13 Jbeta primers. Using immunoSEQ multiplex PCR, the repertoire was profiled, and TCRdb retains in-frame clones only, with some absent. The sample holds roughly 70,000 clones, approximately 92% seen once. Overall study results and limits: Per a prior analysis, the majority of TCR beta V segments were productive roughly 87% or roughly 30% of the time. The authors assumed roughly uniform sequencing depth across donors for presence/absence analyses.

In the case of this clone: Its antigen remains unknown.

The germline CDR1 and CDR2 sequences are SGDLS and YYNGEE. Trimming stripped 9 bases from V and 3 bases from J, with 12 bases between. The length of the CDR3 is 13 residues. The chain joins TRBV9 to TRBJ1-4; perhaps TRBD1 as D (6 bases). The sample taken for sequencing was PBMCs. The sequence was collected from a woman in her twenties or thirties in good health and CMV-seropositive. This chain's CDR3 is CANSGASNEKLFF. The CDR3 DNA is TGTGCCAACTCAGGGGCCTCTAATGAAAAACTGTTTTTT.